The present T cell receptor (beta chain) was sequenced within a study of PD-1 blockade in mismatch repair-deficient tumors. About the research overall: Patients had more than ten mismatch repair-deficient cancer types, all previously treated and progressing.

PCR or immunohistochemistry showed mismatch repair deficiency in every enrolled patient. The TCR-sequenced patients were a few responders to pembrolizumab. V was cut by 7 bases and J by 0 bases, with 21 bases left in between. There are 17 residues in the CDR3. The germline V gene encodes CDR1 SEHNR and CDR2 FQNEAQ (reference sequence). Regarding the study as a whole: After pembrolizumab, tumor-resident clones rose rapidly, then generally contracted before radiologic responses.

Turning to this clone: Its target is not known.

The table came from immunoSEQ multiplex PCR; TCRdb's copy has only in-frame clones and leaves some out. The sample contains tens of thousands of clones, roughly 81% of which appear only once. This specimen was peripheral blood, taken 76 weeks after starting pembrolizumab. The source of this sequence is an adult with mismatch repair-deficient cancer. The genes are TRBV7-9 and TRBJ1-1, with a possible D match to TRBD1 (6 bases). Here the CDR3 reads CASIPRGGEHMNTEAFF. The CDR3 bases are TGTGCCAGCATCCCAAGGGGGGGAGAACACATGAACACTGAAGCTTTCTTT. The complete variable domain, with remaining parts taken from reference TRBV7-9 and TRBJ1-1, reads DTGVSQNPRHKITKRGQNVTFRCDPISEHNRLYWYRQTLGQGPEFLTYFQNEAQLEKSRLLSDRFSAERPKGSFSTLEIQRTEQGDSAMYLCASIPRGGEHMNTEAFFGQGTRLTVV.